This is a list of T cell receptor beta chains from one sample in a study of blood T cell repertoires in COVID-19. Profiled with immunoSEQ multiplex PCR; TCRdb holds only in-frame clones, not every one. There are around 280,000 clones in the sample; nearly 90% occur only once, and around 1.7% lies in the top ten. What was sequenced was PBMCs or T cells enriched from blood (not recorded which). The receptors were sampled from a woman between 18 and 30 years old with acute COVID-19. The CDR3 runs from the conserved cysteine through the conserved F or W. Each record gives: clone size, V gene, D gene, J gene, CDR3 DNA, CDR3 protein. A D gene is named only where the DNA matches it firmly. Only some rows state a clone size, as once, few, many or a class for expanded clones.

-	TRBV5-4	TRBD2	TRBJ2-7	TGTGCCAGCAGCTTCAACGCAGGCGGGGTAGCGGGAGTTGAGCAGTACTTC	CASSFNAGGVAGVEQYF
-	TRBV4-1	-	TRBJ1-3	TGCGCCAGCAGCCAAGGAAGAGGATACTCTGGAAACACCATATATTTT	CASSQGRGYSGNTIYF
-	TRBV19	TRBD2	TRBJ2-1	TGTGCCAGTAGTACGCGCGGGACTAGCCGGACGGGGAATGAGCAGTTCTTC	CASSTRGTSRTGNEQFF
-	TRBV5-1	TRBD2	TRBJ2-3	TGCGCCAGCAGCTTGGTGTCTAGCGGGGGCACAGATACGCAGTATTTT	CASSLVSSGGTDTQYF
-	TRBV6-1	-	TRBJ1-2	TGTGCCAGCCTCGGGGGGGGGCTGGGTGGCTACACCTTC	CASLGGGLGGYTF
-	TRBV11-2	-	TRBJ1-1	TGTGCCAGCAGCTTAGATTCGTCGAACACTGAAGCTTTCTTT	CASSLDSSNTEAFF
-	TRBV9	TRBD2	TRBJ2-3	TGTGCCAGCAGCCCAACCTTCGCGGGGGTGCAGTATTTT	CASSPTFAGVQYF
-	TRBV5-1	-	TRBJ2-1	TGCGCCAGCAGCCTAGACAATGAGCAGTTCTTC	CASSLDNEQFF
-	TRBV7-9	TRBD2	TRBJ2-1	TGTGCCAGCAGCTTAGGGCGGTTAGCGGGATCCTACAATGAGCAGTTCTTC	CASSLGRLAGSYNEQFF
few	TRBV7-2	-	TRBJ2-1	TGTGCCAGCAGCTTAGAAAGGGGGGGAGGCAATGAGCAGTTCTTC	CASSLERGGGNEQFF
once	TRBV7-9	-	TRBJ1-4	TGTGCCAGCAGCTTATTCCCGGCAGGAAGGGGTGAAAAACTGTTTTTT	CASSLFPAGRGEKLFF
-	TRBV27	TRBD1	TRBJ2-2	TGTGCCAGCAGCGACAGGGAGTACACCGGGGAGCTGTTTTTT	CASSDREYTGELFF
-	TRBV30	TRBD2	TRBJ2-3	TGTGCCTGGAGTGGTCTAGCGGGGTCCACAGATACGCAGTATTTT	CAWSGLAGSTDTQYF
-	TRBV28	-	TRBJ2-7	TGTGCCAGCAGAAATCCATTTTACGAGCAGTACTTC	CASRNPFYEQYF
few	TRBV15	-	TRBJ2-1	TGTGCCACCAGGAAGCTAATCGAGTACAATGAGCAGTTCTTC	CATRKLIEYNEQFF
-	TRBV27	TRBD1	TRBJ1-2	TGTGCCAGCAGTATGTATACAGGGGACTATGGCTACACCTTC	CASSMYTGDYGYTF
-	TRBV11-2	-	TRBJ2-7	TGTGCCAGCAGAAACAGCCAGGGGCCAGCCTACGAGCAGTACTTC	CASRNSQGPAYEQYF
-	TRBV28	TRBD1	TRBJ2-1	TGTGCCAGCAGTTTAACAGGGGTTAGGGGTGAGCAGTTCTTC	CASSLTGVRGEQFF
-	TRBV5-1	-	TRBJ2-1	TGCGCCAGCAGCTCACAGGGTAGTGAGCAGTTCTTC	CASSSQGSEQFF
-	TRBV18	TRBD1	TRBJ2-7	TGTGCCAGCTCACCCTACCGGGACAGGGACCACGAGCAGTACTTC	CASSPYRDRDHEQYF
-	TRBV2	TRBD1	TRBJ2-3	TGTGCCAAGACAGGGGGAGGCACAGATACGCAGTATTTT	CAKTGGGTDTQYF
-	TRBV11-3	TRBD2	TRBJ2-1	TGTGCCAGCAGCTCGCGGACTAGCGGGAGCAATGAGCAGTTCTTC	CASSSRTSGSNEQFF
-	TRBV27	-	TRBJ2-5	TGTGCCAGAGACCTGACAGGGTTGAAGTCGGCGGGAACTCAAGAGACCCAGTACTTC	CARDLTGLKSAGTQETQYF
-	TRBV5-1	TRBD2	TRBJ2-5	TGCGCCAGCAGTGGGGCGGGAGGAGAGACCCAGTACTTC	CASSGAGGETQYF
-	TRBV20-1	TRBD1	TRBJ1-1	TGCAGTGCTAGGGGCGGGGACAGAGCTTTCTTT	CSARGGDRAFF
once	TRBV12-3/TRBV12-4	-	TRBJ1-2	TGTGCCAGCAGTTTGAGGAGGGACCGCACCTTC	CASSLRRDRTF
once	TRBV24-1	TRBD1	TRBJ2-2	TGTGCCACCAGTGACTTGAAATTGGGACAGACCGGGGAGCTGTTTTTT	CATSDLKLGQTGELFF
-	TRBV5-1	TRBD2	TRBJ2-7	TGCGCCAGCAGCCCCCAGGCGGGGGGCTTAGACGAGCAGTACTTC	CASSPQAGGLDEQYF
-	TRBV30	-	TRBJ2-2	TGTGCCTGGAGCGCAGGGTTGGCCGGGGAGCTGTTTTTT	CAWSAGLAGELFF
-	TRBV19	TRBD1	TRBJ1-4	TGTGCCAGTAATACAGGACAGGGTCTAAGTGAAAAACTGTTTTTT	CASNTGQGLSEKLFF
-	TRBV29-1	-	TRBJ2-7	TGCAGCGTTGGGGGCGTCGGATCCTACGAGCAGTACTTC	CSVGGVGSYEQYF
-	TRBV10-1	TRBD2	TRBJ2-2	TGCGCCAGCAGTTCCGGACTAGCGGGAGCGGGGGTCGGGGAGCTGTTTTTT	CASSSGLAGAGVGELFF
-	TRBV28	TRBD2	TRBJ2-7	TGTGCCAGCAGTTTAGTGGGACTACGGGAGCAGTACTTC	CASSLVGLREQYF
-	TRBV7-4	-	TRBJ2-7	TGTGCCAGCAGCTCCGGCATTTTGGTGGTCGAAGCGAGGCACGAGCAGTACTTC	CASSSGILVVEARHEQYF
once	TRBV3-1/TRBV3-2	TRBD1	TRBJ2-2	TGTGCCAGCAGCCCGTCCGGGACAGTAAACACCGGGGAGCTGTTTTTT	CASSPSGTVNTGELFF
-	TRBV7-9	TRBD2	TRBJ2-3	TGTGCCAGCAGCCTAGGACTAGCGGGAGGTGTGGATACGCAGTATTTT	CASSLGLAGGVDTQYF
-	TRBV11-2	-	TRBJ1-1	TGTGCCAGCAGCTTTAGAAGACAGGAGGACACTGAAGCTTTCTTT	CASSFRRQEDTEAFF
once	TRBV11-2	TRBD2	TRBJ2-1	TGTGCCAGCAGCTTAGTAGCTAGCGGCCGATACAATGAGCAGTTCTTC	CASSLVASGRYNEQFF
few	TRBV27	TRBD2	TRBJ2-1	TGTGCCAGCAGTTCCGGACTAGCGGGACGAGCGTATCAGTTCTTC	CASSSGLAGRAYQFF
-	TRBV2	-	TRBJ2-3	TGTGCCAGCAGTGGGTACAGGGGAGGTACAGATACGCAGTATTTT	CASSGYRGGTDTQYF
-	TRBV5-1	TRBD2	TRBJ2-5	TGCGCCAGCAGCTTGGCCGGGACTAGCGGCCAAGAGACCCAGTACTTC	CASSLAGTSGQETQYF
-	TRBV6-6	-	TRBJ1-1	TGTGCCAGCAGTTTGTTGCGGACTGAAGCTTTCTTT	CASSLLRTEAFF
few	TRBV15	TRBD2	TRBJ2-3	TGTGCCACCAGCAGAGATGCGGGAGGGCCAGATACGCAGTATTTT	CATSRDAGGPDTQYF
-	TRBV27	TRBD1	TRBJ1-1	TGTGCCAGCAGTTTGGAGGGACAGGGTTACACTGAAGCTTTCTTT	CASSLEGQGYTEAFF
-	TRBV19	TRBD1	TRBJ1-1	TGTGCCAGTACTCAGGGGGCGGGCACTGAAGCTTTCTTT	CASTQGAGTEAFF
once	TRBV5-1	TRBD2	TRBJ2-3	TGCGCCAGCAGCTTGGGGCTAGCGGGAGATGAAGGAACCGGAGATACGCAGTATTTT	CASSLGLAGDEGTGDTQYF
once	TRBV15	-	TRBJ1-2	TGTGCCACCAGCTGGCTCCGGGACAATAACTATGGCTACACCTTC	CATSWLRDNNYGYTF
-	TRBV28	TRBD2	TRBJ2-5	TGTGCCAGCAGTTCAATACTAGCGGGTCGTAAATCCTTGACCCAGTACTTC	CASSSILAGRKSLTQYF
-	TRBV12-3/TRBV12-4	-	TRBJ2-5	TGTGCCAGCAGGCCCGACTCAAAAGAGACCCAGTACTTC	CASRPDSKETQYF
-	TRBV7-6	-	TRBJ1-4	TGTGCCAGCAGCTATGGACAGTCAACTAATGAAAAACTGTTTTTT	CASSYGQSTNEKLFF
-	TRBV4-3	TRBD1	TRBJ2-7	TGCGCCAGCAGCCAAGATGTAGGACAGGGGGCCTTCTCCTACGAGCAGTACTTC	CASSQDVGQGAFSYEQYF
-	TRBV27	TRBD1	TRBJ2-7	TGTGCCAGCAGTTTATTTTGGACAGGTCAGAGTTCCTACGAGCAGTACTTC	CASSLFWTGQSSYEQYF
-	TRBV18	-	TRBJ1-6	TGTGCCAGCTCACCACCTGGGGCTTTAGGCGGCTCCTATAATTCACCCCTCCACTTT	CASSPPGALGGSYNSPLHF
-	TRBV29-1	-	TRBJ2-1	TGCAGCGTTACGGACCGAGGACTCTACAATGAGCAGTTCTTC	CSVTDRGLYNEQFF
once	TRBV7-8	TRBD2	TRBJ2-7	TGTGCCAGCAGCTTCCTAGCGGGACCTTACGAGCAGTACTTC	CASSFLAGPYEQYF